The source of this T cell receptor beta chain is a study of radiotherapy plus CTLA-4 blockade in lung cancer. Whole-study context: Disease control reached approximately 29%, with objective responses in 15% to 20%. Points from the study as a whole: Researchers report tumor-derived TCR clones expanding in blood after radiotherapy plus ipilimumab. Among reported predictors of response, early blood T cell clone dynamics with interferon-beta performed best.

This CDR3 has 14 amino acids. Trimming stripped 3 bases from V and 4 bases from J, with 12 bases between. Germline loops: CDR1 SGHTA, CDR2 FQGNSA. Profiled with immunoSEQ multiplex PCR; TCRdb holds only in-frame clones, not every one. The sample has around 82,000 clones, approximately 80% seen once. People whose metastatic non-small-cell lung cancer was chemo-refractory got focal radiation along with CTLA-4 blockade by ipilimumab. Of note for this clone: Antigen specificity is unknown.

This sample comprised peripheral blood, obtained from a patient treated with radiotherapy plus ipilimumab. The receptor comes from a human donor with non-small cell lung cancer who had stable disease on radiotherapy plus ipilimumab. The chain combines TRBV7-2 with TRBJ2-5, with D possibly being TRBD1 (7 bases). Here the CDR3 DNA reads TGTGCCAGCAGCTTCGCAGGGGGGAGAGAGACCCAGTACTTC. It is translated as CASSFAGGRETQYF.